This TCR beta chain was captured by sequencing in a study of T cells in Graves' hyperthyroidism and ophthalmopathy. Amplified TCR beta CDR3 regions came from RNA transcripts. First-round RT-PCR with HTBI primers amplified the TCR CDR3 region. TCRdb ran MiXCR on the multiplex PCR reads and lists one entry per CDR3 protein. The sample has 500,000 to 650,000 distinct CDR3 sequences, 40% to 50% seen once; the top ten hold about two fifths. This CDR3 comprises 12 residues. Trimming removed 6 bases from V and 8 bases from J, with 13 bases in between. CDR1 is MDHEN, CDR2 SYDVKM, per germline. Worth noting for this clonotype: Its cognate antigen is unknown.

Uncontrolled infections, other autoimmune diseases, pregnancy or lactation led to exclusion of patients. The study based diagnoses on clinical symptoms, serum thyroxine and TRAb, thyroid ultrasound and orbital computed tomography. The study's findings and limits: Most thyroid clonotypes expanded above 0.001 were also detected in blood. Ophthalmopathy was told apart from stable hyperthyroidism by a 13 V-J model.

V is TRBV28 and J is TRBJ1-1; D is ambiguous. The receptor's source is an adult woman with Graves' disease, either hyperthyroidism or ophthalmopathy (not recorded which). Sequencing used peripheral blood or thyroid tissue (not recorded which). CDR3 sequence: CASSRYPREAFF. The CDR3 DNA reads TGTGCCAGCAGCAGATACCCCCGCGAAGCTTTCTTT. The complete variable domain, with remaining parts taken from reference TRBV28 and TRBJ1-1, reads DVKVTQSSRYLVKRTGEKVFLECVQDMDHENMFWYRQDPGLGLRLIYFSYDVKMKEKGDIPEGYSVSREKKERFSLILESASTNQTSMYLCASSRYPREAFFGQGTRLTVV.